These 27 T cell receptor beta chains share one sample of origin, sequenced in a study of beta chain features in type 1 diabetes. Notes on the study in general: Moderately but significantly shorter TCRB CDR3s were found in Type 1 diabetes patients in all four CD4+ subsets.

The sequenced template was cDNA made from the entire isolated RNA. Method: immunoSEQ multiplex PCR; TCRdb's copy keeps in-frame clones and lacks some. The data show 95,000 to 150,000 clones, over 15% seen once. Which antigens these TCRs recognize remains unknown. The source material was central memory CD4+ T cells from blood. Receptor source: a man younger than 40 with type 1 diabetes.

This clone was seen a few times. This chain connects TRBV5-6 to TRBJ2-5; D gene unclear. Between the trimmed V and J ends, which lost 6 bases and 0 bases, there was a span of 9 bases. This CDR3 is built from 13 residues. Germline CDR1 and CDR2: SGHDT and YYEEEE. This CDR3 reads CASMIGYQETQYF. The CDR3 bases are TGTGCCAGCATGATTGGTTACCAAGAGACCCAGTACTTC.

The rearrangement joins TRBV10-3 to TRBJ2-3, with 8 bases that match TRBD2. The germline gives CDR1 ENHRY, CDR2 SYGVKD. J gave up 8 bases and V 3 bases, and 4 bases lay outside the gene matches. CDR3 length: 13 residues. The CDR3 region is CAISDLLAGTQYF. The CDR3 DNA follows: TGTGCCATCAGTGATTTGCTAGCGGGTACGCAGTATTTT.

The chain joins TRBV11-2 to TRBJ2-5, with D possibly being TRBD2 (6 bases). V dropped 5 bases and J dropped 4 bases, with 14 bases sitting between them. From germline, CDR1 is SGHAT and CDR2 FQNNGV. The CDR3 is made up of 14 amino acids. The CDR3 region is CASSPRLGGETQYF. CDR3 DNA sequence: TGTGCCAGCAGCCCAAGACTGGGAGGAGAGACCCAGTACTTC.

The chain couples TRBV9 to TRBJ2-2; 7 positions agree with TRBD2. This CDR3 has 16 residues. The germline gives CDR1 SGDLS, CDR2 YYNGEE. The J segment lost 0 bases and the V segment lost 3 bases, leaving 5 bases of the junction unmatched. CDR3 nucleotides: TGTGCCAGCAGCGCCCTTCTAGCGGCGAACACCGGGGAGCTGTTTTTT. This codes for CASSALLAANTGELFF.

The chain joins TRBV6-1 to TRBJ2-3; unclear D gene. The CDR3 is made up of 16 amino acids. Germline V lookup: CDR1 MNHNS, CDR2 SASEGT. V lost 0 bases to trimming and J lost 0 bases, with 10 bases between them. As DNA, the CDR3 is TGTGCCAGCAGTGAAGCTTATTACTCTAGCACAGATACGCAGTATTTT. Amino acid sequence: CASSEAYYSSTDTQYF.

The chain links TRBV29-1 to TRBJ1-1; 7 nucleotides agree with TRBD1. CDR3 length: 13 residues. The V segment lost 7 bases and the J segment 7 bases; nucleotides outside the gene matches: 12. Germline CDR1 reads SQVTM; CDR2 reads ANQGSEA. CDR3 loop: CSGRDRDIIEAFF. CDR3 bases: TGCAGCGGCCGGGACAGAGACATAATTGAAGCTTTCTTT.

The count of this clone is one. The chain couples TRBV2 to TRBJ2-3, with 7 bases fitting TRBD2. CDR1 SNHLY and CDR2 FYNNEI come from the germline V gene. This CDR3 comprises 14 residues. Trimming removed 6 bases from V and 4 bases from J; junction bases left unmatched: 7. The CDR3 DNA sequence: TGTGCCAGCAGGGAAAGACTAGCCGCAGATACGCAGTATTTT. Translated: CASRERLAADTQYF.

The rearrangement links TRBV15 to TRBJ1-5; D not resolved. This CDR3 region has 16 residues. Germline-derived CDR1 and CDR2 are LNHNV and YYDKDF (reference sequence). V was pared by 5 bases and J by 4 bases, with 18 bases between. The CDR3 protein is CATSVQRATVNQPQHF. DNA of the CDR3: TGTGCCACCAGCGTGCAACGGGCGACGGTAAATCAGCCCCAGCATTTT.

This clone came up a few times. The gene calls are TRBV5-1 and TRBJ1-6, with D unclear. Trimming took 4 bases from V and 5 from J, leaving 7 bases between them. Germline-derived CDR1 and CDR2 are SGHRS and YFSETQ. The CDR3 covers 13 residues. In DNA form, the CDR3 reads TGCGCCAGCAGCATTGGAGATAATTCACCCCTCCACTTT. Amino acid sequence: CASSIGDNSPLHF.

The V gene is TRBV2, the J gene TRBJ1-1; possibly TRBD1 for D (6 bases). V was trimmed by 6 bases and J by 1 base, leaving 9 bases between them. CDR3 length: 13 amino acids. CDR1 and CDR2 from the germline V gene are SNHLY and FYNNEI. The CDR3 loop reads CASREQGNTEAFF. The CDR3 DNA reads as TGTGCCAGCAGAGAACAGGGGAACACTGAAGCTTTCTTT.

This clone was counted between two and nine times. This sequence joins TRBV5-5 and TRBJ1-4, with D perhaps TRBD1 (6 bases). Germline V CDR1 and CDR2: SGHKS, YYEKEE (reference sequence). This CDR3 region has 16 residues. V lost 0 bases to trimming and J lost 5 bases, with 14 bases between them. For the CDR3, the DNA is TGTGCCAGCAGCTTGGACGACAGGCAGGTGAATGAAAAACTGTTTTTT. Translating it yields CASSLDDRQVNEKLFF. Supplemented by reference TRBV5-5 and TRBJ1-4, the full variable domain reads DAGVTQSPTHLIKTRGQQVTLRCSPISGHKSVSWYQQVLGQGPQFIFQYYEKEERGRGNFPDRFSARQFPNYSSELNVNALLLGDSALYLCASSLDDRQVNEKLFFGSGTQLSVL.

The V call is TRBV4-1, the J call TRBJ2-5; TRBD2 matches at 13 bases. Germline CDR1 reads MGHRA; CDR2 reads YSYEKL. Unmatched junction bases numbered 1, after V lost 0 bases and J lost 3 bases. CDR3 length equals 16 residues. Here the CDR3 DNA reads TGCGCCAGCAGCCAAGATGGGACTAGCGGGGAAGAGACCCAGTACTTC. Amino acids: CASSQDGTSGEETQYF.

The CDR3 DNA sequence: TGTGCCAGCAGCTTCGGACAGGGTGGAAACACCATATATTTT. Translating gives CASSFGQGGNTIYF. J is TRBJ1-3 and V is TRBV7-2; 8 nucleotides line up with TRBD1. Trimming removed 3 bases from V and 3 bases from J; junction bases left unmatched: 1. The CDR3 has 14 amino acids. Germline CDR1 and CDR2: SGHTA and FQGNSA.

V usage is TRBV6-1 and J usage is TRBJ2-3; 8 bases map to TRBD1. This CDR3 comprises 13 residues. J was trimmed by 4 bases and V by 4 bases; bases with no gene match: 1. Germline CDR1 MNHNS, CDR2 SASEGT. DNA of the CDR3: TGTGCCAGCAGTGCCAGGGGGCCAGATACGCAGTATTTT. It yields the protein CASSARGPDTQYF.

J is TRBJ2-7 and V is TRBV20-1, with D unclear. Per the germline V gene, CDR1 is DFQATT and CDR2 is SNEGSKA (reference sequence). With 7 bases removed from V and 2 bases from J, the gap between germline ends came to 6 bases. This CDR3 comprises 10 residues. The chain's CDR3 is CSVGTYEQYF. The CDR3 DNA reads TGCAGTGTGGGCACCTACGAGCAGTACTTC.

The chain recombines TRBV30 with TRBJ1-6, with D possibly being TRBD1 (5 bases). The germline V and J ends were trimmed by 3 bases and 7 bases, with 13 bases remaining between them. Germline CDR1 reads GTSNPN; CDR2 reads SVGIG (reference sequence). This CDR3 has 14 amino acids. This chain's CDR3 is CAWRIYGGNSPLHF. The CDR3 DNA sequence: TGTGCCTGGAGAATATATGGGGGAAATTCACCCCTCCACTTT.

V gene TRBV28 combines with J gene TRBJ2-1; D might be TRBD2 (5 bases). With 5 bases removed from V and 15 bases from J, the gap between germline ends came to 26 bases. Germline V lookup: CDR1 MDHEN, CDR2 SYDVKM. The CDR3 length is 15 residues. Written as DNA, the CDR3 is TGTGCCAGCAGTCCACTAGGTTCACTGGGCGTCCACGGGTTCTTC. Protein product: CASSPLGSLGVHGFF.

This clone was observed a few times. J is TRBJ2-7 and V is TRBV9; 7 bases map to TRBD2. V was pared by 0 bases and J by 1 base, with 4 bases of the junction left unmatched. The germline gives CDR1 SGDLS, CDR2 YYNGEE. CDR3 size: 15 residues. CDR3 sequence reads: CASSVGGSGSYEQYF. Here the CDR3 DNA reads TGTGCCAGCAGCGTAGGAGGTAGCGGGTCCTACGAGCAGTACTTC.

The chain recombines TRBV7-9 with TRBJ2-3; tentatively, D is TRBD2 (5 bases). This CDR3 is built from 15 residues. Germline CDR1 and CDR2: SEHNR and FQNEAQ (reference sequence). Trimming cost V 5 bases and J 1 base, with 13 bases left between them. In DNA form, the CDR3 reads TGTGCCAGCAGCCCTCGACTACTTCGCACAGATACGCAGTATTTT. Protein sequence: CASSPRLLRTDTQYF.

This chain connects TRBV9 to TRBJ1-2; 8 positions agree with TRBD1. The germline V gene has CDR1 SGDLS and CDR2 YYNGEE. Trimming at V came to 3 bases and at J to 7 bases, leaving 11 bases not matched to a gene. The CDR3 length is 15 residues. DNA for the CDR3: TGTGCCAGCAGCGGCCGGGAGACAGGGGCATTTGGCTACACCTTC. Its translation: CASSGRETGAFGYTF.

The genes are TRBV11-2 and TRBJ2-5, with D possibly TRBD1 on 7 matching bases. Deletions cut 5 bases from V and 5 bases from J, with 18 bases between. Germline assignment: CDR1 SGHAT and CDR2 FQNNGV. This CDR3 spans 15 amino acids. CDR3 in amino acids: CASSPGGGAGETQYF. The CDR3 nucleotides read TGTGCCAGCAGCCCCGGAGGGGGCGCGGGGGAGACCCAGTACTTC.

This clone showed up many times. This chain links TRBV28 with TRBJ2-4; either TRBD1 or TRBD2 may supply D (6 bases each). There are 14 residues in the CDR3. Germline V lookup: CDR1 MDHEN, CDR2 SYDVKM. The ends were cut back, 6 bases at V and 6 bases at J, with 15 bases in the middle. The CDR3, as DNA: TGTGCCAGCAGCTCGTCCGGAGGGGGAAACATTCAGTACTTC. This translates into CASSSSGGGNIQYF.

This clone came up a few times. The chain couples TRBV27 to TRBJ2-5, with D hard to call. Germline V gene lookup returns CDR1 MNHEY and CDR2 SMNVEV (reference sequence). The CDR3 runs to 13 residues. Trimming took 1 base from V and 4 from J, leaving 7 bases between them. The CDR3 sequence is CASSLLGRETQYF. The CDR3 nucleotides are TGTGCCAGCAGTTTATTGGGAAGAGAGACCCAGTACTTC.

This clone was seen a handful of times. The chain uses TRBV5-1 and TRBJ2-4, with 7 bases fitting TRBD1. Germline V gives CDR1 SGHRS, CDR2 YFSETQ. After removal of 4 bases from V and 4 bases from J, the junction contained 11 bases not matched to a gene. The CDR3 sequence is 16 residues long. CDR3 loop: CASSGVEGATKNIQYF. CDR3 DNA: TGCGCCAGCAGCGGGGTCGAGGGGGCGACGAAAAACATTCAGTACTTC.

The CDR3 DNA reads TGTGCCAGACCGGACAGCTATGGCTACACCTTC. This codes for CARPDSYGYTF. This chain links TRBV7-2 with TRBJ1-2; perhaps TRBD1 as D (6 bases). The CDR3 has 11 amino acids. Trimming took 9 bases from V and 4 from J, leaving 9 bases between them. Germline values: CDR1 SGHTA, CDR2 FQGNSA.

This clone was found many times. The chain has TRBV4-3 and TRBJ2-7, with a tentative D call TRBD1 (5 bases). Germline CDR1 and CDR2: LGHNA and YSLEER. This CDR3 spans 16 amino acids. Trimming took off 0 bases at V and 2 bases at J, with 14 bases between the two ends. The CDR3 loop is CASSQDGAGTAYEQYF. CDR3 nucleotide sequence: TGCGCCAGCAGCCAAGATGGGGCAGGTACAGCCTACGAGCAGTACTTC.

The rearrangement joins TRBV18 to TRBJ2-5, with 9 bases that match TRBD2. CDR3 length equals 15 residues. Unmatched junction bases numbered 3, after V lost 1 base and J lost 3 bases. Germline-derived CDR1 and CDR2 are KGHSH and LQKENI. For the CDR3, the DNA is TGTGCCAGCTCACCACGGCTAGCGGGGAAAGAGACCCAGTACTTC. It is translated as CASSPRLAGKETQYF. The variable domain in full, completed from reference TRBV18 and TRBJ2-5, reads NAGVMQNPRHLVRRRGQEARLRCSPMKGHSHVYWYRQLPEEGLKFMVYLQKENIIDESGMPKERFSAEFPKEGPSILRIQQVVRGDSAAYFCASSPRLAGKETQYFGPGTRLLVL.